Below, 16 T cell receptor beta chains from the same sample are listed, as sequenced in a study of cytomegalovirus exposure and HLA in healthy donors. Here immunoSEQ multiplex PCR was the method, and the copy in TCRdb shows in-frame clones only, minus some. The sample contains under 250,000 clones, less than 90% of which appear only once. The sequencing input was PBMCs. The receptors come from a woman aged 18-29 years in good health and CMV-seronegative.

This clone was counted only a few times. This sequence joins TRBV5-1 and TRBJ2-7; D is undetermined. This CDR3 is 15 amino acids long. The germline V gene has CDR1 SGHRS and CDR2 YFSETQ. Trimming shortened V by 5 bases and J by 0 bases, and 15 bases separated the two germline ends. The CDR3 region has the DNA TGCGCCAGCAGTCTCGACTCTCAGAGCTCCTACGAGCAGTACTTC. Encoded protein: CASSLDSQSSYEQYF. Combining the CDR3 with reference TRBV5-1 and TRBJ2-7 gives the whole variable domain KAGVTQTPRYLIKTRGQQVTLSCSPISGHRSVSWYQQTPGQGLQFLFEYFSETQRNKGNFPGRFSGRQFSNSRSEMNVSTLELGDSALYLCASSLDSQSSYEQYFGPGTRLTVT.

The chain uses TRBV27 and TRBJ2-2; weak D call: TRBD2 (6 bases). Germline CDR1 is MNHEY and CDR2 is SMNVEV (reference sequence). Trimming took off 4 bases at V and 7 bases at J, with 13 bases between the two ends. This CDR3 has 14 amino acids. The CDR3: CASSSLGRFGELFF. The CDR3 DNA sequence: TGTGCCAGCAGTTCCCTAGGGAGGTTCGGGGAGCTGTTTTTT.

The V and J genes are TRBV6-5 and TRBJ2-7, with 7 bases fitting TRBD1. Germline V gene lookup returns CDR1 MNHEY and CDR2 SVGAGI. J lost 3 bases, V lost 6 bases, and 8 bases had no gene match. CDR3 length: 14 residues. Here the CDR3 reads CASRETDRYYEQYF. The CDR3 DNA reads TGTGCCAGCAGGGAAACGGACAGGTACTACGAGCAGTACTTC.

The rearrangement joins TRBV27 to TRBJ2-1; TRBD2 matches 10 bases. Per germline, CDR1 MNHEY and CDR2 SMNVEV (reference sequence). J was trimmed by 8 bases and V by 6 bases; bases with no gene match: 7. This CDR3 is 14 amino acids long. In nucleotides, the CDR3 is TGTGCCAGCAGCGCAGCGGGAGGGGTGGATGAGCAGTTCTTC. It translates to CASSAAGGVDEQFF.

As DNA, the CDR3 is TGCGCCAGCAGCTTGGAGAGTAATACGAGGCGGCGCACCTTC. This sequence encodes CASSLESNTRRRTF. The rearrangement uses TRBV5-1 and TRBJ1-2; D remains unclear. Trimming stripped 0 bases from V and 13 bases from J, with 19 bases between. This CDR3 is built from 14 residues. CDR1 is SGHRS and CDR2 is YFSETQ in the germline V gene.

The chain links TRBV6-1 to TRBJ2-7; TRBD1 matches 9 bases. The V segment lost 6 bases and the J segment 9 bases; nucleotides outside the gene matches: 12. There are 14 residues in the CDR3. From germline, CDR1 is MNHNS and CDR2 SASEGT. The CDR3 sequence: CASRLRGTGSGQYF. DNA for the CDR3: TGTGCCAGCAGGCTGAGAGGGACAGGGAGTGGGCAGTACTTC.

The rearrangement uses TRBV4-1 and TRBJ2-3, with TRBD2 matching over 11 bases. Germline loops: CDR1 MGHRA, CDR2 YSYEKL. V was clipped by 1 base and J by 9 bases; unmatched bases: 21. This CDR3 is built from 20 residues. The CDR3 loop reads CASSQAYPGTSGKKLETQYF. CDR3 sequence (DNA): TGCGCCAGCAGCCAAGCTTACCCCGGGACTAGCGGCAAAAAATTAGAAACGCAGTATTTT.

The chain is built from TRBV5-1 and TRBJ2-3; 9 bases fit TRBD2. CDR1 SGHRS and CDR2 YFSETQ come from the germline V gene. V was pared by 0 bases and J by 0 bases, with 5 bases of the junction left unmatched. The CDR3 has 17 amino acids. CDR3 in DNA: TGCGCCAGCAGCTTGGAAGGGCTAGCGGGGAGCACAGATACGCAGTATTTT. Translated: CASSLEGLAGSTDTQYF.

This clone was found a few times. This sequence joins TRBV2 and TRBJ1-2; the D gene is possibly TRBD1 (6 bases). This CDR3 has 14 residues. Germline lookup yields CDR1 SNHLY and CDR2 FYNNEI. V lost 4 bases and J 11 bases, leaving 20 bases between the germline ends. The CDR3 sequence: CASSVLGEGRGYTF. DNA of the CDR3: TGTGCCAGCAGTGTTCTAGGGGAAGGAAGGGGGTACACCTTC.

The DNA for the CDR3 is TGTGCCAGCAGCTTGGGGGTGGCTGAAGCTTTCTTT. This encodes CASSLGVAEAFF. The chain combines TRBV5-6 with TRBJ1-1; D unresolved. The V and J ends lost 0 bases and 6 bases respectively, with 6 bases between them. The germline V gene has CDR1 SGHDT and CDR2 YYEEEE. The CDR3 loop spans 12 amino acids.

This sequence joins TRBV9 and TRBJ2-1, with D hard to call. Per germline, CDR1 SGDLS and CDR2 YYNGEE. Trimming stripped 10 bases from V and 4 bases from J, with 9 bases between. The CDR3 covers 11 residues. Written as DNA, the CDR3 is TGTGCCCGGTTCCCGTACAATGAGCAGTTCTTC. Its protein product is CARFPYNEQFF.

The CDR3 is CASSDGRTYEQYF. The CDR3 nucleotides are TGTGCCAGCAGTGATGGGCGGACCTACGAGCAGTACTTC. The genes are TRBV6-1 and TRBJ2-7; no reliable D call. Germline V gives CDR1 MNHNS, CDR2 SASEGT. CDR3 length: 13 amino acids. V was cut by 3 bases and J by 2 bases, with 8 bases left in between.

The chain joins TRBV2 to TRBJ1-1; TRBD1 might be the D (6 bases). The CDR3 loop spans 14 amino acids. Per the germline V gene, CDR1 is SNHLY and CDR2 is FYNNEI. V was trimmed by 4 bases and J by 6 bases, leaving 15 bases between them. CDR3 nucleotide sequence: TGTGCCAGCAGTGTCATTACAGGGTTGTCTGAAGCTTTCTTT. This sequence encodes CASSVITGLSEAFF.

This chain links TRBV27 with TRBJ2-5, with D tentatively TRBD1 (5 bases). From germline, CDR1 is MNHEY and CDR2 SMNVEV (reference sequence). The CDR3 loop spans 13 amino acids. Trimming stripped 4 bases from V and 3 bases from J, with 9 bases between. The CDR3 nucleotides read TGTGCCAGCAGTTACAGGTGGAAAGAGACCCAGTACTTC. Amino acid sequence: CASSYRWKETQYF.

The V gene is TRBV23-1, the J gene TRBJ1-5, with 7 bases identical to TRBD1. TRBV23-1 is designated an ORF whose function remains uncertain. This CDR3 has 16 residues. J lost 3 bases, V lost 2 bases, and 7 bases had no gene match. CDR3 sequence reads: CASSQPGGNLNQPQHF. Here the CDR3 DNA reads TGCGCCAGCAGTCAACCAGGGGGGAACCTCAATCAGCCCCAGCATTTT.

The chain carries TRBV5-4 and TRBJ1-2, with a possible D match to TRBD1 (6 bases). This CDR3 has 16 amino acids. V was cut by 0 bases and J by 0 bases, with 12 bases left in between. Germline V CDR1 and CDR2: SGHNT, YYREEE (reference sequence). The CDR3 is CASSLASQGTNYGYTF. The CDR3 DNA sequence: TGTGCCAGCAGCTTGGCCAGTCAGGGGACTAACTATGGCTACACCTTC.